This paragraph covers one TCR beta chain sequence. The germline CDR1 and CDR2 sequences are SGDLS and YYNGEE. Trimming took 0 bases from V and 4 from J; bases not matched to a gene: 5. The CDR3 loop spans 15 amino acids. This entry is derived from a study of beta chain features in type 1 diabetes. Study-wide background: Regarding age, gender and cell yields, patients proved similar to healthy donors.

Since all of the isolated RNA was reverse transcribed, expressed TCRB transcripts were what got sequenced. Generated by immunoSEQ multiplex PCR, the TCRdb table keeps only in-frame clones and is missing some. Altogether 900,000 or so clones are present, 17% being singletons, with the ten largest covering roughly 0.025%. Sequences were obtained from naive CD4+ T cells from blood. This receptor was taken from a woman between 18 and 30 years old in good health. V and J are TRBV9 and TRBJ2-5; TRBD2 agrees at 8 bases. The CDR3 nucleotides are TGTGCCAGCAGCGTAGACGGGGGACTAGTAGAGACCCAGTACTTC. This codes for CASSVDGGLVETQYF.